A selection of T cell receptor beta chains follows, all from one sample in a study of T cell responses to AZD1222 COVID-19 vaccine. Method: immunoSEQ multiplex PCR; TCRdb's copy keeps in-frame clones and lacks some. The sample has about 200,000 clones; just over 85% are singletons. Sequences were derived from peripheral blood, sampled on day 0 of AZD1222 vaccination. The receptors derive from an adult in good health. Both conserved end residues are part of each CDR3.

V gene	J gene	CDR3 protein
TRBV2	TRBJ2-3	CASEEEDTQYF
TRBV21-1	TRBJ2-7	CANTRGREGSSYEQYF
TRBV27	TRBJ1-5	CASSLRTGEDQPQHF
TRBV6-2/TRBV6-3	TRBJ2-5	CASSYSRPKGETQYF
TRBV5-1	TRBJ1-2	CASSLGGRVLDGYTF
TRBV5-1	TRBJ2-2	CASSLRGGTGELFF
TRBV24-1	TRBJ2-6	CATQGTGAGANVLTF
TRBV20-1	TRBJ1-3	CSASGDGASGNTIYF
TRBV9	TRBJ1-1	CASSVGPGAGNTEAFF
TRBV2	TRBJ1-4	CASSEGGTTNEKLFF
TRBV28	TRBJ2-1	CASSPTGQVFPYNEQFF